The present T cell receptor (beta chain) was sequenced within a study of T cell repertoires in cytomegalovirus infection. Points from the study as a whole: HLA-C-restricted CMV clonotypes gave the most frequent clonotype in two of eight donors. Summed frequency of shared TCR beta families picked out CMV carriers who also had the relevant HLA.

This CDR3 is built from 15 residues. The V segment lost 4 bases and the J segment 4 bases; nucleotides outside the gene matches: 9. CDR1 and CDR2 from the germline V gene are SGHDN and FVKESK. As to this clonotype: What it binds is not known.

TCRdb used MiXCR to reprocess the reads, holding one entry per CDR3 protein. The sample lists 500,000 to 600,000 distinct CDR3 sequences; approximately 15% were seen once. The chain combines TRBV14 with TRBJ2-7; TRBD2 aligns across 8 bases. The source of this sequence is a human donor in good health (CMV status not recorded). Some clones in this sample may be carry-over from other donors' samples. The sample comprised CD8+ T cells from PBMCs. The CDR3 DNA is TGTGCCAGCAGCCCCTCCGGGACTAGAAGGTACGAGCAGTACTTC. It encodes CASSPSGTRRYEQYF.